This is a list of T cell receptor beta chains from one sample in a study of vaccination and CD4 T cells after COVID-19. From the PCR reads, TCRdb called clonotypes with MiXCR, one entry per CDR3 protein. The repertoire holds 8,800 or so distinct CDR3 sequences, less than 65% seen once, with around a sixth in the top ten. For these receptors, no antigen is known. The specimen comprised cultured CD4+ T cells from blood, sampled after SARS-CoV-2 vaccination. All receptors come from a human donor with COVID-19. Both conserved end residues are part of each CDR3. Each record gives: clone size, D gene, V gene, J gene, CDR3 protein, CDR3 DNA. D genes are given only for firm matches. The size field is filled for only some rows; it gives once, few, many or a size class.

clone_size: few
d_call: TRBD1
v_call: TRBV29-1
j_call: TRBJ2-5
cdr3_aa: CSVTGQQETQYF
cdr3_nt: TGCAGCGTGACGGGACAGCAAGAGACCCAGTACTTC

clone_size: NA
d_call: NA
v_call: TRBV20-1
j_call: TRBJ1-2
cdr3_aa: CSAPLIGRYGYTF
cdr3_nt: TGCAGTGCTCCCTTGATTGGACGGTATGGCTACACCTTC

clone_size: NA
d_call: TRBD2
v_call: TRBV29-1
j_call: TRBJ2-5
cdr3_aa: CSVGWTSGTQETQYF
cdr3_nt: TGCAGCGTTGGCTGGACTAGCGGGACCCAAGAGACCCAGTACTTC

clone_size: NA
d_call: NA
v_call: TRBV28
j_call: TRBJ1-2
cdr3_aa: CASSLARGIQAEGYTF
cdr3_nt: TGTGCCAGCAGTTTGGCGAGGGGCATCCAGGCGGAAGGCTACACCTTC

clone_size: NA
d_call: NA
v_call: TRBV10-1
j_call: TRBJ2-7
cdr3_aa: CASTGTDLANYEQYF
cdr3_nt: TGCGCCAGCACCGGAACGGACCTAGCGAACTACGAGCAGTACTTC

clone_size: NA
d_call: NA
v_call: TRBV2
j_call: TRBJ2-5
cdr3_aa: CASMASTETQYF
cdr3_nt: TGTGCCAGCATGGCCTCCACAGAGACCCAGTACTTC

clone_size: NA
d_call: NA
v_call: TRBV12-3/TRBV12-4
j_call: TRBJ2-3
cdr3_aa: CASSPRGKPPKGQYF
cdr3_nt: TGTGCCAGCAGTCCACGGGGCAAACCCCCTAAGGGGCAGTATTTT

clone_size: NA
d_call: NA
v_call: TRBV19
j_call: TRBJ1-2
cdr3_aa: CASSISRVDQGFPFRGYTF
cdr3_nt: TGTGCCAGTAGTATAAGTAGGGTGGATCAGGGGTTCCCGTTTCGGGGCTACACCTTC

clone_size: NA
d_call: TRBD2
v_call: TRBV20-1
j_call: TRBJ2-7
cdr3_aa: CSARLAGGPGEQYF
cdr3_nt: TGCAGTGCTCGGCTAGCGGGGGGACCCGGGGAGCAGTACTTC

clone_size: NA
d_call: NA
v_call: TRBV20-1
j_call: TRBJ2-7
cdr3_aa: CSASSGRDYEQYF
cdr3_nt: TGCAGTGCTAGTTCAGGCAGGGACTACGAGCAGTACTTC

clone_size: NA
d_call: TRBD1
v_call: TRBV20-1
j_call: TRBJ2-6
cdr3_aa: CSAAGDKGGKVSTGANVLTF
cdr3_nt: TGCAGTGCCGCCGGAGATAAAGGGGGCAAGGTGTCGACCGGGGCCAACGTCCTGACTTTC

clone_size: NA
d_call: NA
v_call: TRBV19
j_call: TRBJ1-6
cdr3_aa: CASSTLRVQSPLHF
cdr3_nt: TGTGCCAGTAGTACCCTCAGGGTCCAATCACCCCTCCACTTT

clone_size: NA
d_call: NA
v_call: TRBV12-1
j_call: TRBJ2-7
cdr3_aa: CASSQADRDEQYF
cdr3_nt: TGTGCCAGCAGCCAAGCCGACAGGGACGAGCAGTACTTC

clone_size: NA
d_call: TRBD1
v_call: TRBV19
j_call: TRBJ2-7
cdr3_aa: CASTDRGASIYEQYF
cdr3_nt: TGTGCCTCAACGGACAGGGGGGCTTCTATCTACGAGCAGTACTTC

clone_size: NA
d_call: NA
v_call: TRBV20-1
j_call: TRBJ2-5
cdr3_aa: CSAIRTPQETQYF
cdr3_nt: TGCAGTGCCATCCGGACCCCCCAAGAGACCCAGTACTTC

clone_size: NA
d_call: TRBD2
v_call: TRBV29-1
j_call: TRBJ2-2
cdr3_aa: CSVGWLAGGPGELFF
cdr3_nt: TGCAGCGTTGGCTGGCTAGCGGGGGGGCCCGGGGAGCTGTTTTTT

clone_size: NA
d_call: NA
v_call: TRBV6-5
j_call: TRBJ1-1
cdr3_aa: CASSSTGTPNTEAFF
cdr3_nt: TGTGCCAGCAGTTCGACCGGGACTCCGAACACTGAAGCTTTCTTT

clone_size: few
d_call: NA
v_call: TRBV20-1
j_call: TRBJ1-2
cdr3_aa: CSADPRSRGFYGYTF
cdr3_nt: TGCAGTGCTGATCCACGAAGCAGGGGATTCTATGGCTACACCTTC

clone_size: NA
d_call: NA
v_call: TRBV11-3
j_call: TRBJ2-3
cdr3_aa: CASSLPPLGTQYF
cdr3_nt: TGTGCCAGCAGCTTACCTCCGCTCGGTACGCAGTATTTT

clone_size: few
d_call: NA
v_call: TRBV10-3
j_call: TRBJ2-2
cdr3_aa: CAINRQRDTGELFF
cdr3_nt: TGTGCCATCAATAGGCAGCGGGACACCGGGGAGCTGTTTTTT

clone_size: NA
d_call: NA
v_call: TRBV5-5
j_call: TRBJ1-2
cdr3_aa: CASRRTGSGGYTF
cdr3_nt: TGTGCCAGCAGACGGACGGGTTCGGGGGGCTACACCTTC

clone_size: few
d_call: NA
v_call: TRBV7-8
j_call: TRBJ2-7
cdr3_aa: CASSLERYEQYF
cdr3_nt: TGTGCCAGCAGCTTAGAACGATACGAGCAGTACTTC

clone_size: few
d_call: TRBD2
v_call: TRBV7-3
j_call: TRBJ2-3
cdr3_aa: CASSLASGGADTQYF
cdr3_nt: TGTGCCAGCAGCTTAGCTAGCGGGGGGGCAGATACGCAGTATTTT

clone_size: few
d_call: NA
v_call: TRBV7-9
j_call: TRBJ1-6
cdr3_aa: CASGRVVSPLHF
cdr3_nt: TGTGCCAGCGGCAGGGTCGTTTCACCCCTCCACTTT